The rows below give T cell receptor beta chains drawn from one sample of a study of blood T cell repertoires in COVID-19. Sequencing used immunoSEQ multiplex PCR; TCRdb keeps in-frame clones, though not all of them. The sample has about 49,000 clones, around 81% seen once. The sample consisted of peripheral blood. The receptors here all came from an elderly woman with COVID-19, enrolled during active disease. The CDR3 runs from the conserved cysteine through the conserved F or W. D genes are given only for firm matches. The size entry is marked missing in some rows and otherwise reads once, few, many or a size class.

CDR3 DNA: TGTGCCAGCTCACCTACCCCTAACGAGCAGTACTTC; CDR3 protein: CASSPTPNEQYF; clone size: -; CDR3 length: 12; V gene: TRBV18; D gene: -; J gene: TRBJ2-7
CDR3 DNA: TGTGCCAGCAGCTTCCGGGACAAGTGGGACGAGAATGAGCAGTTCTTC; CDR3 protein: CASSFRDKWDENEQFF; clone size: -; CDR3 length: 16; V gene: TRBV7-9; D gene: -; J gene: TRBJ2-1
CDR3 DNA: TGTGCCAGCAGTTACAGGCGGATGACTGAAGCTTTCTTT; CDR3 protein: CASSYRRMTEAFF; clone size: medium-sized; CDR3 length: 13; V gene: TRBV6-5; D gene: -; J gene: TRBJ1-1
CDR3 DNA: TGTGCCAGCAGCCTGGGAAGGGGCACATATGGCTACACCTTC; CDR3 protein: CASSLGRGTYGYTF; clone size: -; CDR3 length: 14; V gene: TRBV11-1; D gene: -; J gene: TRBJ1-2
CDR3 DNA: TGTGCCAGCAGCTCGGGACAGGGGGTCATCACTGAAGCTTTCTTT; CDR3 protein: CASSSGQGVITEAFF; clone size: -; CDR3 length: 15; V gene: TRBV7-9; D gene: TRBD1; J gene: TRBJ1-1
CDR3 DNA: TGCGCCAGCAGCGGTCAGGGGTACCGTTCCGGGGAGCTGTTTTTT; CDR3 protein: CASSGQGYRSGELFF; clone size: -; CDR3 length: 15; V gene: TRBV4-1; D gene: -; J gene: TRBJ2-2
CDR3 DNA: TGTGCCAGCAGTATACCCCCACTAGCGGGAGGACAGGGTGAGACCCAGTACTTC; CDR3 protein: CASSIPPLAGGQGETQYF; clone size: once; CDR3 length: 18; V gene: TRBV6-2/TRBV6-3; D gene: TRBD2; J gene: TRBJ2-5
CDR3 DNA: TGTGCCAGTAGTAGCGGCTACGAGCAGTACTTC; CDR3 protein: CASSSGYEQYF; clone size: -; CDR3 length: 11; V gene: TRBV19; D gene: -; J gene: TRBJ2-7
CDR3 DNA: TGTGCCAGCAGCACCCAGGGATATAGCAATCAGCCCCAGCATTTT; CDR3 protein: CASSTQGYSNQPQHF; clone size: -; CDR3 length: 15; V gene: TRBV7-2; D gene: -; J gene: TRBJ1-5
CDR3 DNA: TGCGCCAGCAGCCAAGATCGGGTGGTAGGGGGAGGGGGCTACACCTTC; CDR3 protein: CASSQDRVVGGGGYTF; clone size: many; CDR3 length: 16; V gene: TRBV4-1; D gene: -; J gene: TRBJ1-2
CDR3 DNA: TGTGCCAGCAGCTCCCCGGTGGGTCCCTCGGGTGGCTACACCTTC; CDR3 protein: CASSSPVGPSGGYTF; clone size: -; CDR3 length: 15; V gene: TRBV28; D gene: -; J gene: TRBJ1-2
CDR3 DNA: TGCGCCAGCAGGGGGCCAGGACAGGCCTTGTCCTACGAGCAGTACTTC; CDR3 protein: CASRGPGQALSYEQYF; clone size: -; CDR3 length: 16; V gene: TRBV10-2; D gene: TRBD1; J gene: TRBJ2-7
CDR3 DNA: TGTGCCAGCAGCACCGGGGGGATAAATTCACCCCTCCACTTT; CDR3 protein: CASSTGGINSPLHF; clone size: -; CDR3 length: 14; V gene: TRBV6-5; D gene: -; J gene: TRBJ1-6
CDR3 DNA: TGTGCCACCAGCAGAGAAGCGGGAGGGCTCTCTCATACAGATACGCAGTATTTT; CDR3 protein: CATSREAGGLSHTDTQYF; clone size: -; CDR3 length: 18; V gene: TRBV15; D gene: TRBD2; J gene: TRBJ2-3
CDR3 DNA: TGTGCCAGCAGTGGAGGGACTAGCGGGAGGGCCCTCTTCAGGGAGCAGTTCTTC; CDR3 protein: CASSGGTSGRALFREQFF; clone size: -; CDR3 length: 18; V gene: TRBV6-1; D gene: TRBD2; J gene: TRBJ2-1
CDR3 DNA: TGTGCCAGCAGTTTGACAGGGGTAAACACCATATATTTT; CDR3 protein: CASSLTGVNTIYF; clone size: -; CDR3 length: 13; V gene: TRBV28; D gene: TRBD1; J gene: TRBJ1-3
CDR3 DNA: TGTGCCAGCAGCCGCGGACAGGGGGGAGCTTTCTTT; CDR3 protein: CASSRGQGGAFF; clone size: -; CDR3 length: 12; V gene: TRBV7-9; D gene: TRBD1; J gene: TRBJ1-1
CDR3 DNA: TGTGCCACCAGTGATTCACTTCACCCCGAAGCTTTCTTT; CDR3 protein: CATSDSLHPEAFF; clone size: few; CDR3 length: 13; V gene: TRBV24-1; D gene: -; J gene: TRBJ1-1
CDR3 DNA: TGTGCCAGCAGTCGTAGCGGGAGTTTGGGTAATGAGCAGTTCTTC; CDR3 protein: CASSRSGSLGNEQFF; clone size: -; CDR3 length: 15; V gene: TRBV7-9; D gene: TRBD2; J gene: TRBJ2-1
CDR3 DNA: TGTGCCAGCAAGCTTTTCTACGAGCAGTACTTC; CDR3 protein: CASKLFYEQYF; clone size: once; CDR3 length: 11; V gene: TRBV11-2; D gene: -; J gene: TRBJ2-7
CDR3 DNA: TGTGCCAGCAGCCGGGGACTAGCGGGACAAGAGACCCAGTACTTC; CDR3 protein: CASSRGLAGQETQYF; clone size: once; CDR3 length: 15; V gene: TRBV7-2; D gene: TRBD2; J gene: TRBJ2-5
CDR3 DNA: TGTGCCATCAGTGAAGAGGGCGGGAGGGCCTCAGATACGCAGTATTTT; CDR3 protein: CAISEEGGRASDTQYF; clone size: few; CDR3 length: 16; V gene: TRBV10-3; D gene: TRBD2; J gene: TRBJ2-3
CDR3 DNA: TGTGCCAGCGGAGACGACAGGGGGCTGATGTCGACCCAGTACTTC; CDR3 protein: CASGDDRGLMSTQYF; clone size: -; CDR3 length: 15; V gene: TRBV27; D gene: TRBD1; J gene: TRBJ2-5
CDR3 DNA: TGTGCTAGTGGTTTGGACAGGGGGGAGACCCAGTACTTC; CDR3 protein: CASGLDRGETQYF; clone size: once; CDR3 length: 13; V gene: TRBV12-5; D gene: TRBD1; J gene: TRBJ2-5